A single sample is the source of the 23 T cell receptor beta chains below, sequenced in a study of T cells of healthy individuals. One entry per CDR3 protein, called by TCRdb with MiXCR from the 5' RACE reads. The table has tens of thousands of distinct CDR3 sequences, roughly 14% seen once; the top ten hold about 15%. The source of these receptors is a human donor in good health.

This clonotype has at least ten counts. This chain uses TRBV12-5 with TRBJ2-3, with TRBD2 matching over 9 bases. Germline V gives CDR1 LGHNT, CDR2 FRNRAP. The CDR3 has 16 amino acids. V lost 7 bases and J lost 5; bases outside the gene matches: 13. The CDR3 region has the DNA TGTGCTAGTGCCCCCGGCGGGGGGGGTAGTATAGATACGCAGTATTTT. Its translation is CASAPGGGGSIDTQYF. Supplemented by reference TRBV12-5 and TRBJ2-3, the full variable domain reads DARVTQTPRHKVTEMGQEVTMRCQPILGHNTVFWYRQTMMQGLELLAYFRNRAPLDDSGMPKDRFSAEMPDATLATLKIQPSEPRDSAVYFCASAPGGGGSIDTQYFGPGTRLTVL.

This clonotype showed up many times. The chain recombines TRBV30 with TRBJ1-1; D remains unclear. This CDR3 is built from 14 residues. Trimming shortened V by 0 bases and J by 4 bases, and 12 bases separated the two germline ends. Germline lookup yields CDR1 GTSNPN and CDR2 SVGIG (reference sequence). The chain's CDR3 is CAWSVLFLATEAFF. As DNA, the CDR3 is TGTGCCTGGAGTGTACTCTTTTTGGCCACTGAAGCTTTCTTT.

Many counts were recorded for this clonotype. This chain uses TRBV4-3 with TRBJ1-1; the D is unclear. Germline CDR1 reads LGHNA; CDR2 reads YSLEER. The CDR3 loop spans 18 amino acids. V was cut by 1 base and J by 2 bases, with 20 bases left in between. CDR3 region: CASSQAVGIEGLNTEAFF. In DNA, the CDR3 is TGCGCCAGCAGCCAAGCAGTGGGGATTGAAGGGTTAAACACTGAAGCTTTCTTT.

The chain joins TRBV7-2 to TRBJ2-5; 10 bases agree with TRBD1. V was clipped by 0 bases and J by 4 bases; unmatched bases: 2. The CDR3 runs 15 residues. Per germline, CDR1 SGHTA and CDR2 FQGNSA. The CDR3 sequence: CASSLAGQGGETQYF. The CDR3 DNA reads as TGTGCCAGCAGCTTAGCAGGACAGGGGGGAGAGACCCAGTACTTC.

This chain connects TRBV29-1 to TRBJ2-1; 8 bases are shared with TRBD2. Germline V CDR1 and CDR2: SQVTM, ANQGSEA. The V and J ends lost 4 bases and 8 bases, in that order; junction bases with no gene match: 16. The CDR3 contains 16 residues. CDR3 amino acids: CSVVRRVAGRWYEQFF. The CDR3 nucleotides are TGCAGCGTTGTACGTCGTGTAGCGGGAAGGTGGTATGAGCAGTTCTTC.

V and J are TRBV29-1 and TRBJ2-2; D not certain. In germline, CDR1 is SQVTM, CDR2 ANQGSEA. Trimming cost V 0 bases and J 6 bases, with 5 bases left between them. The CDR3 extends over 12 amino acids. The CDR3 loop reads CSVEEGSGELFF. DNA of the CDR3: TGCAGCGTTGAAGAAGGGTCCGGGGAGCTGTTTTTT.

The chain joins TRBV7-2 to TRBJ1-2; D remains ambiguous. V was clipped by 3 bases and J by 6 bases, with 20 bases between them. This CDR3 spans 16 amino acids. Germline CDR1 is SGHTA and CDR2 is FQGNSA. Written as DNA, the CDR3 is TGTGCCAGCAGCTTTTCCAGCTCATGGGCTAGGGATGGCTACACCTTC. As protein: CASSFSSSWARDGYTF.

The table lists this clonotype with a few counts. This chain uses TRBV27 with TRBJ2-4; 7 bases are shared with TRBD2. CDR3 length equals 17 residues. Germline V gene data show CDR1 as MNHEY and CDR2 as SMNVEV (reference sequence). Trimming removed 1 base from V and 0 bases from J; junction bases left unmatched: 6. The CDR3 loop is CASSLLASGVAKNIQYF. In DNA, the CDR3 is TGTGCCAGCAGTTTATTAGCTAGCGGTGTAGCCAAAAACATTCAGTACTTC.

This clonotype appeared many times. The chain uses TRBV12-3 or TRBV12-4 and TRBJ2-4; 8 nucleotides agree with TRBD2. V trimming: 6 bases; J trimming: 6 bases; junction bases outside the gene matches: 10. The CDR3 sequence is 15 residues long. The CDR3 reads CASSQGGGSANIQYF. The DNA of the CDR3 is TGTGCCAGCAGCCAGGGCGGGGGGTCGGCAAACATTCAGTACTTC.

This clonotype came up a few times. This chain links TRBV9 with TRBJ2-2; a weak D match, TRBD2 (5 bases). This CDR3 has 16 amino acids. CDR1 is SGDLS and CDR2 is YYNGEE in the germline V gene. The V end lost 3 bases, the J end lost 7 bases, and 19 bases lay between the germline ends. The CDR3 reads CASSAGGNRGNGELFF. The CDR3 nucleotides read TGTGCCAGCAGCGCCGGTGGTAATAGAGGGAACGGGGAGCTGTTTTTT. Supplemented by reference TRBV9 and TRBJ2-2, the full variable domain reads DSGVTQTPKHLITATGQRVTLRCSPRSGDLSVYWYQQSLDQGLQFLIQYYNGEERAKGNILERFSAQQFPDLHSELNLSSLELGDSALYFCASSAGGNRGNGELFFGEGSRLTVL.

In this sample, this clonotype turned up many times. The CDR3: CASSQDSGRETRETQYF. Here the CDR3 DNA reads TGTGCCAGCAGCCAAGATTCGGGGCGGGAGACCCGAGAGACCCAGTACTTC. This chain connects TRBV4-2 to TRBJ2-5; 7 bases agree with TRBD2. Germline V gives CDR1 LGHNA, CDR2 YNFKEQ. Trimming took 0 bases from V and 4 from J; bases not matched to a gene: 11. This CDR3 spans 17 amino acids.

This clonotype appeared many times. The chain links TRBV9 to TRBJ2-6, with 9 bases aligning to TRBD1. The CDR3 is 16 residues long. The trim removed 4 bases at V and 1 base at J, leaving 3 bases unmatched. The germline CDR1 and CDR2 sequences are SGDLS and YYNGEE. This chain's CDR3 is CASSPQGASGANVLTF. Written as DNA, the CDR3 is TGTGCCAGCAGCCCACAGGGGGCTTCTGGGGCCAACGTCCTGACTTTC.

The chain joins TRBV24-1 to TRBJ2-3, with 12 positions matching TRBD2. V gave up 5 bases and J gave up 3 bases; unmatched junction bases: 5. Germline CDR1 reads KGHDR; CDR2 reads SFDVKD. CDR3 length equals 16 residues. The CDR3 DNA follows: TGTGCCACCAGTGCTCCCGGACTAGCGGGGACAGATACGCAGTATTTT. Amino acids: CATSAPGLAGTDTQYF.

About this clonotype itself: A much larger clone sits a single nucleotide away, making a read error possible. V usage is TRBV4-3 and J usage is TRBJ1-6; possible D gene TRBD1, 6 bases. From germline, CDR1 is LGHNA and CDR2 YSLEER. The CDR3 totals 15 residues. V lost 6 bases, J lost 5 bases, and 14 bases lay in between. This chain's CDR3 is CASRQMGHHNSPLHF. As DNA, the CDR3 is TGCGCCAGCAGACAGATGGGACACCATAATTCACCCCTCCACTTT.

Many counts were recorded for this clonotype. The CDR3 region has the DNA TGCAGTGCTAGATCAGGCGGGGGGACAAATGAGCAGTTCTTC. Amino acid sequence: CSARSGGGTNEQFF. The J gene is TRBJ2-1, the V gene TRBV20-1, with 8 bases fitting TRBD2. With V trimmed by 2 bases and J by 7 bases, 7 bases remained unmatched. Germline V lookup: CDR1 DFQATT, CDR2 SNEGSKA (reference sequence). The CDR3 contains 14 residues.

The chain uses TRBV29-1 and TRBJ1-2; no clear D. The CDR3 runs to 13 residues. V gave up 6 bases and J gave up 6 bases, with 17 bases separating them. Germline lookup yields CDR1 SQVTM and CDR2 ANQGSEA. This CDR3 reads CSVLIKTKNGYTF. CDR3 nucleotides: TGCAGCGTGCTGATCAAAACCAAGAATGGCTACACCTTC. The whole variable domain, remainder taken from reference TRBV29-1 and TRBJ1-2, is SAVISQKPSRDICQRGTSLTIQCQVDSQVTMMFWYRQQPGQSLTLIATANQGSEATYESGFVIDKFPISRPNLTFSTLTVSNMSPEDSSIYLCSVLIKTKNGYTFGSGTRLTVV.

This clonotype was detected many times. The chain employs TRBV12-2 and TRBJ2-3; the tabulated D call, TRBD1, remains unverified against the DNA. TRBV12-2 is noted as a pseudogene. The CDR3 is made up of 15 amino acids. For the CDR3, the DNA is TGTGCAAGTCGCTTTACCCGGGACAGCAGAGATACGCAGTATTTT. The encoded protein is CASRFTRDSRDTQYF.

This clonotype came up many times. V usage is TRBV6-1 and J usage is TRBJ2-4; TRBD2 matches at 7 bases. The CDR3 sequence is 15 residues long. Germline V CDR1 and CDR2: MNHNS, SASEGT. V shed 6 bases, J shed 6 bases, and the junction held 11 bases outside the gene matches. The CDR3 sequence is CASRRGGQGGNIQYF. CDR3 nucleotide sequence: TGTGCCAGCAGAAGGGGAGGGCAGGGAGGAAACATTCAGTACTTC.

This chain uses TRBV29-1 with TRBJ2-5; 8 bases match TRBD2. The DNA matches TRBJ2-7 better at its end, which makes the J call doubtful. The CDR3 has 11 residues. Germline CDR1 and CDR2: SQVTM and ANQGSEA. Written as DNA, the CDR3 is TGCAGCGGAAGACTAGCGCCCGAGCAGTACTTC. The encoded protein is CSGRLAPEQYF.

J is TRBJ1-1 and V is TRBV12-3 or TRBV12-4; TRBD1 aligns across 9 bases. The CDR3 is made up of 14 amino acids. V shed 4 bases, J shed 0 bases, and the junction held 0 bases outside the gene matches. The CDR3 sequence: CASSYRGLNTEAFF. The CDR3, as DNA: TGTGCCAGCAGTTACAGGGGGCTGAACACTGAAGCTTTCTTT.

This clonotype was recorded at least ten times. The V call is TRBV20-1, the J call TRBJ1-1; no definite D call. The ends were cut back, 5 bases at V and 1 base at J, with 14 bases in the middle. This CDR3 spans 14 amino acids. The germline gives CDR1 DFQATT, CDR2 SNEGSKA (reference sequence). CDR3 bases: TGCAGTGCTGACCCAAGGCAGTCGAACACTGAAGCTTTCTTT. Protein: CSADPRQSNTEAFF.

The chain has TRBV11-1 and TRBJ2-7; TRBD1 matches at 9 bases. The CDR3 is 19 amino acids. Germline V lookup: CDR1 SGHAT, CDR2 FQDESV (reference sequence). The ends lost 2 bases at V and 2 bases at J; junction bases unmatched: 16. CDR3 in amino acids: CASSLNFGGSRDRAYEQYF. DNA for the CDR3: TGTGCCAGCAGCTTAAACTTCGGTGGCTCCCGGGACAGGGCCTACGAGCAGTACTTC. Full variable domain (outside the CDR3, taken from reference TRBV11-1 and TRBJ2-7): EAEVAQSPRYKITEKSQAVAFWCDPISGHATLYWYRQILGQGPELLVQFQDESVVDDSQLPKDRFSAERLKGVDSTLKIQPAELGDSAMYLCASSLNFGGSRDRAYEQYFGPGTRLTVT.

Many counts were recorded for this clonotype. The chain joins TRBV19 to TRBJ1-2; possible D gene TRBD1, 5 bases. Trimming shortened V by 3 bases and J by 4 bases, and 9 bases separated the two germline ends. Germline values: CDR1 LNHDA, CDR2 SQIVND (reference sequence). This CDR3 comprises 13 residues. This CDR3 is CASSIDRTYGYTF. CDR3 DNA: TGTGCCAGTAGTATCGACAGAACCTATGGCTACACCTTC.